This TCR beta chain was retrieved from a study of control samples from healthy donors and cancer patients. The germline gives CDR1 SGHVS, CDR2 FNYEAQ. The CDR3 loop spans 13 amino acids. V was clipped by 1 base and J by 7 bases, with 8 bases between them. Profiling relied on immunoSEQ multiplex PCR, and the TCRdb table lists in-frame clones only, not all of them. The sample shows about 120,000 clones, more than 80% of them seen only once. The sequencing sample was made of blood. The sequence was collected from a man in his forties or fifties in good health. This chain uses TRBV7-6 with TRBJ1-5, with unresolved D. For the CDR3, the DNA is TGTGCCAGCAGCTTAGGGGGAGGACAGCCCCAGCATTTT. The encoded protein is CASSLGGGQPQHF.